This T cell receptor (beta chain) comes out of a study of early T cells in non-severe SARS-CoV-2 infection. V gave up 4 bases and J gave up 0 bases; unmatched junction bases: 12. This CDR3 contains 19 residues. General study points: VDJdb matching favored anti-spike CD8 responses, missing private and CD4 specificities.

This clonotype occurred many times. The antigen remains unidentified. The TCR library protocol attached unique molecular identifiers to the individual cDNA molecules. TCRdb reprocessed the 5' RACE reads via MiXCR and lists one record per CDR3 protein. The sample has some 29,000 distinct CDR3 sequences; 5.7% are singletons. The source is an adult who was a healthcare worker with PCR-confirmed SARS-CoV-2 infection or an uninfected control (not recorded which). Sequencing used whole blood. This sequence joins TRBV23-1 and TRBJ2-1; TRBD2 matches at 10 bases. TRBV23-1 is known as an ORF, though its function is uncertain. CDR3 bases: TGCGCCAGCAGTCGACGGACTAGCGGAGTTTACCCCTCCTACAATGAGCAGTTCTTC. Protein: CASSRRTSGVYPSYNEQFF.